This entry lists 12 T cell receptor beta chains sequenced from one sample in a study of blood T cell repertoires in COVID-19. The repertoire was sequenced with immunoSEQ multiplex PCR; TCRdb's copy has only in-frame clones and lacks some. The data show fewer than 200,000 clones, approximately 86% seen once. Input material: PBMCs or T cells enriched from blood (not recorded which). Receptors were obtained from a woman in her thirties or forties in a cohort exposed to, infected with or recovered from COVID-19 (not recorded which).

J is TRBJ1-6 and V is TRBV10-3, with D unresolved. Germline-derived CDR1 and CDR2 are ENHRY and SYGVKD. The CDR3 length is 12 residues. With 3 bases removed from V and 10 bases from J, the gap between germline ends came to 7 bases. DNA for the CDR3: TGTGCCATCAGTGAAAGGAGCTCACCCCTCCACTTT. Translation: CAISERSSPLHF.

This chain connects TRBV6-5 to TRBJ1-2; D gene ambiguous. Trimming shortened V by 0 bases and J by 6 bases, and 11 bases separated the two germline ends. The CDR3 runs to 14 residues. CDR1 and CDR2 from the germline V gene are MNHEY and SVGAGI. This CDR3 reads CASSYSIQTDGYTF. The DNA of the CDR3 is TGTGCCAGCAGTTACTCTATACAAACCGATGGCTACACCTTC.

The V gene is TRBV7-8, the J gene TRBJ2-7; D possibly corresponds to TRBD1 (5 bases). Per germline, CDR1 SGHVS and CDR2 FQNEAQ. The CDR3 consists of 13 residues. V was trimmed by 8 bases and J by 3 bases, leaving 14 bases between them. CDR3 residues: CASRHDRFYEQYF. The CDR3 DNA reads TGTGCCAGCCGACACGACAGATTCTACGAGCAGTACTTC.

This clone has only one observation. This chain uses TRBV15 with TRBJ2-7; perhaps TRBD2 as D (5 bases). The CDR3 contains 16 residues. V shed 0 bases and J shed 5 bases, with 17 bases lying between them. Looked up from germline, CDR1 is LNHNV and CDR2 is YYDKDF (reference sequence). The CDR3 coding sequence is TGTGCCACCAGCAGAGATTTAATGTCCCCCGGGAACGAGCAGTACTTC. It yields the protein CATSRDLMSPGNEQYF.

The genes are TRBV29-1 and TRBJ2-5; D is undetermined. The CDR3 totals 10 residues. V was trimmed by 5 bases and J by 5 bases, leaving 6 bases between them. From germline, CDR1 is SQVTM and CDR2 ANQGSEA. CDR3 sequence reads: CSVYGETQYF. As DNA, the CDR3 is TGCAGCGTTTACGGGGAGACCCAGTACTTC. The entire variable domain, with the rest obtained from reference TRBV29-1 and TRBJ2-5, is as follows: SAVISQKPSRDICQRGTSLTIQCQVDSQVTMMFWYRQQPGQSLTLIATANQGSEATYESGFVIDKFPISRPNLTFSTLTVSNMSPEDSSIYLCSVYGETQYFGPGTRLLVL.

The J gene is TRBJ1-2, the V gene TRBV19; TRBD1 matches at 9 bases. After removal of 3 bases from V and 8 bases from J, the junction contained 4 bases not matched to a gene. The germline CDR1 and CDR2 sequences are LNHDA and SQIVND (reference sequence). CDR3 length: 13 amino acids. The CDR3 protein is CASSMTGQGGYTF. CDR3 nucleotide sequence: TGTGCCAGTAGTATGACGGGACAGGGCGGCTACACCTTC.

This chain uses TRBV11-2 with TRBJ1-6; tentatively, D is TRBD1 (5 bases). There are 13 residues in the CDR3. Trimming stripped 1 base from V and 8 bases from J, with 6 bases between. CDR1 and CDR2 from the germline V gene are SGHAT and FQNNGV. The CDR3 region is CASSLGQHSPLHF. The CDR3, as DNA: TGTGCCAGCAGCTTAGGACAGCATTCACCCCTCCACTTT.

The rearrangement joins TRBV10-2 to TRBJ2-6, with a possible D match to TRBD1 (5 bases). V was trimmed by 3 bases and J by 2 bases, leaving 8 bases between them. Per the germline V gene, CDR1 is WSHSY and CDR2 is SAAADI. The CDR3 loop spans 15 amino acids. For the CDR3, the DNA is TGCGCCAGCAGTGAAGGCAGGGCTGGGGCCAACGTCCTGACTTTC. Its protein is CASSEGRAGANVLTF.

V and J are TRBV5-1 and TRBJ2-7; D perhaps matches TRBD2 (6 bases). Germline CDR1 and CDR2: SGHRS and YFSETQ. Trimming shortened V by 4 bases and J by 3 bases, and 14 bases separated the two germline ends. This CDR3 contains 14 residues. The DNA of the CDR3 is TGCGCCAGCAGCGGAGAACGGGAGATCTACGAGCAGTACTTC. It codes for CASSGEREIYEQYF.

The CDR3 nucleotides read TGTGCCAGCGGAAGACAGGGGGTACACACAGATACGCAGTATTTT. This encodes CASGRQGVHTDTQYF. V usage is TRBV21-1 and J usage is TRBJ2-3; the table's D call of TRBD1 was not tested on the DNA. TRBV21-1 has pseudogene status. The CDR3 is made up of 15 amino acids.

The CDR3 reads CATSDPGLAGGRYQETQYF. CDR3 nucleotides: TGTGCCACCAGTGACCCCGGACTAGCGGGGGGGCGATACCAAGAGACCCAGTACTTC. The chain combines TRBV24-1 with TRBJ2-5; TRBD2 aligns across 15 bases. The CDR3 covers 19 residues. From germline, CDR1 is KGHDR and CDR2 SFDVKD. With 4 bases clipped from V and 0 bases from J, the junction kept 8 bases outside the gene matches.

The rearrangement uses TRBV15 and TRBJ2-1; 8 positions agree with TRBD1. Germline CDR1 is LNHNV and CDR2 is YYDKDF (reference sequence). With 5 bases clipped from V and 0 bases from J, the junction kept 3 bases outside the gene matches. The CDR3 covers 15 residues. CDR3 loop: CATSRQGSSYNEQFF. CDR3 bases: TGTGCCACCAGCCGACAGGGGAGCTCCTACAATGAGCAGTTCTTC.